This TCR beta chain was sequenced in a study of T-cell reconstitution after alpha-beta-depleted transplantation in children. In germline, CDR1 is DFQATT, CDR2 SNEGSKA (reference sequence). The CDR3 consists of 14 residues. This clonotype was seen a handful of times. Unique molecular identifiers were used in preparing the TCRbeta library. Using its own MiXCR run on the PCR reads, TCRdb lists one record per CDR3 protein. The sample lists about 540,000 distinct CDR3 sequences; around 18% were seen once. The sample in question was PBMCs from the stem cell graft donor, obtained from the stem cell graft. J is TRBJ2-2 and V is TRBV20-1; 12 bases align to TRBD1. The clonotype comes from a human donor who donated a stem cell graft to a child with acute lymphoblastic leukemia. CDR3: CTAGTGGMGGELFF. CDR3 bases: TGCACCGCCGGGACAGGGGGCATGGGCGGGGAGCTGTTTTTT.